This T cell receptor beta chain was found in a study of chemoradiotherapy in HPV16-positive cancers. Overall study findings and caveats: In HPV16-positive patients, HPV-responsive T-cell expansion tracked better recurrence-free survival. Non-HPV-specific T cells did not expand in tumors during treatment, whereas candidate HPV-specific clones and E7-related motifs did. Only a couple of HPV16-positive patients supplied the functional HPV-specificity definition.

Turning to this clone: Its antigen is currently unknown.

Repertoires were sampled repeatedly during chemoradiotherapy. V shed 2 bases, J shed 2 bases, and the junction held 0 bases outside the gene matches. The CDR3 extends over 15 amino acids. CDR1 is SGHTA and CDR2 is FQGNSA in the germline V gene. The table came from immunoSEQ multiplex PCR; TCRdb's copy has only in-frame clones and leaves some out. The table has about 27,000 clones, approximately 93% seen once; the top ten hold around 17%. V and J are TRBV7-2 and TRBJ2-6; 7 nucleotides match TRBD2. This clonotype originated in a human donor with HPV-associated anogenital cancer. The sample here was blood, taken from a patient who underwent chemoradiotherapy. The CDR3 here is CASSLSGTGANVLTF. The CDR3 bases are TGTGCCAGCAGCTTAAGCGGGACTGGGGCCAACGTCCTGACTTTC.